This T cell receptor beta chain was obtained from a study of blood T cell repertoires in COVID-19. After removal of 4 bases from V and 1 base from J, the junction contained 3 bases not matched to a gene. The CDR3 runs 14 residues. The germline CDR1 and CDR2 sequences are SGHNT and YYREEE (reference sequence). As handled by the study authors: From reference gene primer amplification, estimates of nucleated cell counts were derived. Sequencing was performed with immunoSEQ multiplex PCR; in TCRdb, only in-frame clones are kept and a portion is missing. V and J calls and clone size are those listed in that table; D and trimming were worked out from the DNA. The profile shows 250,000 to 300,000 clones, 88% of them singletons. Enrollment of patients from Seattle took place during active infection, with longitudinal follow-up.

The sequenced sample consisted of peripheral blood. This clonotype originated in a woman aged 65 to 85 with COVID-19, enrolled during active disease. The chain combines TRBV5-4 with TRBJ2-7; 9 bases map to TRBD2. CDR3 loop: CASSLAGMSYEQYF. CDR3 coding DNA: TGTGCCAGCAGCCTAGCGGGGATGTCCTACGAGCAGTACTTC.